These 25 T cell receptor beta chains came from one sample sequenced in a study of T-cell memory formation after mild COVID-19. TCRdb used MiXCR to reprocess the 5' RACE reads, holding one entry per CDR3 protein. This repertoire shows about 390,000 distinct CDR3 sequences, 16% found once; its top ten account for approximately 21%. Sequenced input: PBMCs or a T cell subset sorted from them (not recorded which). The receptor source for this set is a young man who had mild COVID-19 (a few samples of this study predate the infection). Cell type and time point are not known.

The chain couples TRBV18 to TRBJ2-1, with 12 positions matching TRBD1. CDR3 size: 14 residues. Germline-derived CDR1 and CDR2 are KGHSH and LQKENI. V shed 3 bases and J 9 bases; nucleotides not matched to a gene: 3. The CDR3 loop is CASSPGQGAIEQFF. In DNA, the CDR3 is TGTGCCAGCTCACCGGGACAGGGGGCAATTGAGCAGTTCTTC.

The table lists this clonotype with a few counts. J is TRBJ2-6 and V is TRBV10-3, with D maybe TRBD2 (5 bases). CDR1 and CDR2 from the germline V gene are ENHRY and SYGVKD. Trimming took off 5 bases at V and 4 bases at J, with 9 bases between the two ends. This CDR3 has 14 residues. CDR3 residues: CAISWTGGANVLTF. The CDR3 nucleotides are TGTGCCATCAGTTGGACGGGAGGGGCCAACGTCCTGACTTTC.

The rearrangement joins TRBV25-1 to TRBJ1-2; TRBD1 agrees at 7 bases. The CDR3 contains 15 residues. In germline, CDR1 is MGHDK, CDR2 SYGVNS. With 6 bases clipped from V and 4 bases from J, the junction kept 11 bases outside the gene matches. The CDR3, as DNA: TGTGCCAGCAGCCCGCCGGGACAGCGCCCCTATGGCTACACCTTC. It encodes CASSPPGQRPYGYTF.

This clonotype was detected only a few times. Written as DNA, the CDR3 is TGTGCCAGCAGTCCCCCCGGGTCTTCAGGAAACACCATATATTTT. Encoded protein: CASSPPGSSGNTIYF. The chain joins TRBV28 to TRBJ1-3; D remains unclear. Germline-derived CDR1 and CDR2 are MDHEN and SYDVKM. This CDR3 contains 15 residues. Trimming removed 5 bases at V and 4 bases at J, with 15 bases between.

The chain recombines TRBV10-3 with TRBJ1-1; D may be TRBD1 (5 bases). Germline V gene lookup returns CDR1 ENHRY and CDR2 SYGVKD. CDR3 length: 13 amino acids. V was shortened by 8 bases and J by 2 bases, with 12 bases between the two germline ends. CDR3 region: CAILGTGNTEAFF. For the CDR3, the DNA is TGTGCCATCCTTGGGACGGGAAACACTGAAGCTTTCTTT.

This clonotype occurred a few times. This sequence joins TRBV12-3 or TRBV12-4 and TRBJ1-1; 8 bases are a match to TRBD1. CDR3 length equals 14 residues. The ends lost 6 bases at V and 4 bases at J; junction bases unmatched: 7. CDR3 coding DNA: TGTGCCAGCAGCTTGGACAGGGTTGGCACTGAAGCTTTCTTT. It encodes CASSLDRVGTEAFF.

This clonotype came up many times. The chain couples TRBV7-2 to TRBJ2-1; 13 positions match TRBD2. The J segment lost 4 bases and the V segment lost 5 bases, leaving 8 bases of the junction unmatched. This CDR3 spans 17 amino acids. Germline loops: CDR1 SGHTA, CDR2 FQGNSA. In nucleotides, the CDR3 is TGTGCCAGCAGCCTGAATCCGACTAGCGGGGGGTACAATGAGCAGTTCTTC. It specifies CASSLNPTSGGYNEQFF. Based on the CDR3 plus reference TRBV7-2 and TRBJ2-1, the full variable domain is GAGVSQSPSNKVTEKGKDVELRCDPISGHTALYWYRQSLGQGLEFLIYFQGNSAPDKSGLPSDRFSAERTGGSVSTLTIQRTQQEDSAVYLCASSLNPTSGGYNEQFFGPGTRLTVL.

In its sample, this clonotype was seen a few times. The CDR3 coding sequence is TGCGCCAGCAGTGAGGTGGTCTTAGTGGAGACCCAGTACTTC. Translating gives CASSEVVLVETQYF. J is TRBJ2-5 and V is TRBV10-2, with unresolved D. Germline V gene sequence: CDR1 WSHSY, CDR2 SAAADI. Trimming shortened V by 2 bases and J by 5 bases, and 12 bases separated the two germline ends. This CDR3 region has 14 residues.

This clonotype was seen a handful of times. The chain carries TRBV7-2 and TRBJ2-1; the match to TRBD1 covers 9 bases. V lost 8 bases, J lost 2 bases, and 7 bases stayed unmatched. Germline V gene lookup returns CDR1 SGHTA and CDR2 FQGNSA. CDR3 length: 15 amino acids. CDR3 sequence reads: CASALGTGTYNEQFF. CDR3 nucleotides: TGTGCCAGCGCACTGGGGACAGGGACCTACAATGAGCAGTTCTTC.

The chain combines TRBV27 with TRBJ1-4, with a possible D match to TRBD1 (5 bases). The CDR3 runs to 15 residues. Trimming pared 7 bases from V and 6 bases from J, leaving 18 bases between. CDR1 MNHEY and CDR2 SMNVEV come from the germline V gene (reference sequence). The CDR3 sequence is CASKLERGGYEKLFF. The CDR3 DNA sequence: TGTGCCAGCAAGCTTGAAAGGGGTGGATATGAAAAACTGTTTTTT.

V and J are TRBV20-1 and TRBJ2-7; D remains ambiguous. V was clipped by 3 bases and J by 0 bases, with 9 bases between them. Germline CDR1 DFQATT, CDR2 SNEGSKA (reference sequence). The CDR3 is 13 residues long. For the CDR3, the DNA is TGCAGTGCTAGGTCGAAGACCTCCTACGAGCAGTACGTC. Translation: CSARSKTSYEQYV.

This clonotype appeared a few times. CDR3 bases: TGTGCCAGCAGCCTCGACGGGACAGCCAAAAACATTCAGTACTTC. Its translation is CASSLDGTAKNIQYF. The chain joins TRBV6-1 to TRBJ2-4; possibly TRBD1 or TRBD2 for D (5 bases each). The CDR3 is made up of 15 amino acids. Germline V gives CDR1 MNHNS, CDR2 SASEGT. The V end lost 6 bases, the J end lost 0 bases, and 12 bases lay between the germline ends.

The chain links TRBV9 to TRBJ1-1; D is unresolved. This CDR3 is built from 13 residues. Deletions cut 0 bases from V and 7 bases from J, with 10 bases between. Germline assignment: CDR1 SGDLS and CDR2 YYNGEE. The CDR3 loop is CASSVGDRGEAFF. CDR3 sequence (DNA): TGTGCCAGCAGCGTAGGTGACCGGGGTGAAGCTTTCTTT.

In its sample, this clonotype was seen many times. The rearrangement joins TRBV15 to TRBJ2-7; D might be TRBD1 (5 bases). Trimming removed 6 bases at V and 9 bases at J, with 18 bases between. The V gene's germline CDR1 is LNHNV and CDR2 YYDKDF (reference sequence). This CDR3 spans 13 amino acids. In nucleotides, the CDR3 is TGTGCCACCAGTACAGGTTTTGGTTTCGGGCAGTACGTC. Amino acid sequence: CATSTGFGFGQYV.

This clonotype was counted a few times. The rearrangement joins TRBV6-5 to TRBJ1-2, with D unresolved. This CDR3 has 14 residues. The V end lost 0 bases, the J end lost 2 bases, and 7 bases lay between the germline ends. Germline V CDR1 and CDR2: MNHEY, SVGAGI. CDR3 DNA: TGTGCCAGCAGTTACTCCTGGGAGAACTATGGCTACACCTTC. It codes for CASSYSWENYGYTF.

The V gene is TRBV5-1, the J gene TRBJ2-1; 15 nucleotides agree with TRBD2. Germline values: CDR1 SGHRS, CDR2 YFSETQ. The CDR3 extends over 15 amino acids. V dropped 3 bases and J dropped 9; count of bases not matched to a gene: 4. CDR3 bases: TGCGCCAGCAGCTGGACTAGCGGGGGGGCACTTGAGCAGTTCTTC. Protein sequence: CASSWTSGGALEQFF.

The rearrangement joins TRBV4-1 to TRBJ2-3, with D unclear. V lost 5 bases and J 5 bases, leaving 14 bases between the germline ends. Germline V CDR1 and CDR2: MGHRA, YSYEKL. The CDR3 spans 14 residues. CDR3 region: CASSAVSGIDTQYF. The CDR3 DNA follows: TGCGCCAGCAGCGCCGTAAGTGGGATAGATACGCAGTATTTT.

This clonotype was counted a few times. The chain uses TRBV7-6 and TRBJ2-1, with D possibly matching TRBD1 (5 bases). There are 15 residues in the CDR3. Germline CDR1 reads SGHVS; CDR2 reads FNYEAQ. Between the trimmed V and J ends, which lost 5 bases and 0 bases, there was a span of 11 bases. CDR3 in DNA: TGTGCCAGCAGCCGCCAGCAGGGCTCCTACAATGAGCAGTTCTTC. Translated, it gives CASSRQQGSYNEQFF.

In this sample, this clonotype turned up a few times. This sequence joins TRBV14 and TRBJ2-7; D unclear. The germline V gene has CDR1 SGHDN and CDR2 FVKESK. The CDR3 is made up of 14 amino acids. Deletions cut 1 base from V and 4 bases from J, with 11 bases between. The CDR3 DNA follows: TGTGCCAGCAGCCAAGCGTTTTCAAGATACGAGCAGTACTTC. It translates to CASSQAFSRYEQYF. Together with reference TRBV14 and TRBJ2-7, the CDR3 gives the full variable domain: EAGVTQFPSHSVIEKGQTVTLRCDPISGHDNLYWYRRVMGKEIKFLLHFVKESKQDESGMPNNRFLAERTGGTYSTLKVQPAELEDSGVYFCASSQAFSRYEQYFGPGTRLTVT.

A few counts support this clonotype. One end of the junction varies from germline; a read error may be responsible. The gene calls are TRBV27 and TRBJ1-1, with no clear D. The CDR3 covers 14 residues. CDR1 and CDR2 from the germline V gene are MNHEY and SMNVEV (reference sequence). CDR3 sequence: CASSFVPPGTEAFF. The CDR3 nucleotides read TGTGCCAGCAGTTTCGTCCCCCCGGGAACTGAAGCTTTCTTC.

This clonotype was observed a few times. V gene TRBV20-1 combines with J gene TRBJ2-1, with TRBD2 matching 8 bases. Germline CDR1 is DFQATT and CDR2 is SNEGSKA (reference sequence). This CDR3 comprises 16 residues. V shed 1 base and J 4 bases; nucleotides not matched to a gene: 9. CDR3 protein: CSARGSGANIYNEQFF. CDR3 coding DNA: TGCAGTGCTAGAGGTAGCGGGGCAAACATTTACAATGAGCAGTTCTTC.

This chain joins TRBV30 and TRBJ2-2, with D tentatively TRBD2 (5 bases). V lost 8 bases and J lost 15, with 16 bases in between. This CDR3 comprises 10 residues. CDR1 and CDR2 (germline): GTSNPN, SVGIG (reference sequence). CDR3 sequence reads: CALGDRKVFF. In DNA form, the CDR3 reads TGTGCCCTCGGGGATAGGAAGGTGTTTTTT.

This clonotype was found a few times. This chain links TRBV6-5 with TRBJ2-3; possible D gene TRBD2, 5 bases. CDR3 size: 14 residues. V was trimmed by 8 bases and J by 4 bases, leaving 16 bases between them. CDR1 is MNHEY and CDR2 is SVGAGI in the germline V gene. The CDR3 here is CASRLRGGADTQYF. CDR3 DNA sequence: TGTGCCAGCCGGCTACGGGGTGGCGCAGATACGCAGTATTTT.

This chain joins TRBV18 and TRBJ1-5, with D perhaps matching TRBD1 (5 bases). CDR3 length: 15 amino acids. Trimming took off 6 bases at V and 3 bases at J, with 15 bases between the two ends. The germline V gene has CDR1 KGHSH and CDR2 LQKENI. The CDR3 sequence is CASSYDTGFNQPQHF. For the CDR3, the DNA is TGTGCCAGCTCTTACGATACAGGTTTCAATCAGCCCCAGCATTTT.

This CDR3 is CASSAWNGELFF. CDR3 bases: TGTGCCAGTAGTGCGTGGAACGGGGAGCTGTTTTTT. V is TRBV19 and J is TRBJ2-2, with no clear D. The germline V gene encodes CDR1 LNHDA and CDR2 SQIVND (reference sequence). The CDR3 covers 12 residues. V gave up 5 bases and J gave up 7 bases, with 8 bases separating them.